This TCR beta chain comes out of a study of T cell clonotyping in hematopoietic cell transplantation. With regard to this clone: Its specificity is unknown.

The protocol was immunoSEQ multiplex PCR, while the TCRdb copy is restricted to in-frame clones and leaves out a portion. The sample yields some 9,400 clones, about 79% seen once. Study observations and caveats: Higher Inverse Simpson Index values in graft donor and pretransplant recipient predicted broader posttransplant TCR diversity. Pathologically expanded recipient clonotypes increased progressively from day 30 to day 180 as diversity fell.

The sequence was collected from a male patient in his 40s who had an allogeneic stem cell transplant from a related donor, so the T cells may come from the graft donor. Some clones in this sample may be carry-over from other donors' samples. Sequenced material: PBMCs, taken 180 days after allogeneic stem cell transplant.

CDR3 in DNA: TGCGCCAGCAGGGTCGGACAGGAAGTTTGGGGAGGCACTGAAGCTTTCTTT. Translation gives CASRVGQEVWGGTEAFF. The chain couples TRBV5-1 to TRBJ1-1, with TRBD1 matching 7 bases. Germline V gene sequence: CDR1 SGHRS, CDR2 YFSETQ. This CDR3 comprises 17 residues. The ends lost 5 bases at V and 4 bases at J; junction bases unmatched: 17.